A single sample is the source of the 4 T cell receptor beta chains below, sequenced in a study of response to subunit inactivated influenza vaccine. TCRdb processed the RT-PCR reads anew with MiXCR; each CDR3 protein has one entry. The table records 500,000 or so distinct CDR3 sequences, 16% of them present only once. The sample consisted of CD4+ T cells sorted from PBMCs, taken less than 25 months after vaccination. The receptors were gathered from a man aged 50-75 years who received an inactivated influenza vaccine.

The chain employs TRBV3-1 and TRBJ2-3; D may correspond to TRBD1 or TRBD2 (5 bases each). CDR1 is LGHDT, CDR2 YNNKEL, per germline (reference sequence). V was clipped by 5 bases and J by 0 bases, with 15 bases between them. The CDR3 totals 16 residues. The DNA for the CDR3 is TGTGCCAGCAGCAGAAATAGCGAGGGGAGCACAGATACGCAGTATTTT. This gives the protein CASSRNSEGSTDTQYF.

This clonotype was detected a few times. V is TRBV5-4 and J is TRBJ2-2, with 10 bases identical to TRBD1. V dropped 4 bases and J dropped 6; count of bases not matched to a gene: 6. This CDR3 contains 15 residues. Germline CDR1 reads SGHNT; CDR2 reads YYREEE (reference sequence). CDR3 amino acids: CASSLRDRGAGELFF. The CDR3 bases are TGTGCCAGCAGCCTCCGGGACAGGGGAGCCGGGGAGCTGTTTTTT.

This clonotype was counted a few times. The CDR3 reads CSARPRASIFTGELFF. The CDR3, as DNA: TGCAGTGCTAGACCTCGAGCTAGTATTTTCACCGGGGAGCTGTTTTTT. The gene calls are TRBV20-1 and TRBJ2-2; D is undetermined. Between the trimmed V and J ends, which lost 2 bases and 4 bases, there was a span of 17 bases. There are 16 residues in the CDR3. The germline V gene encodes CDR1 DFQATT and CDR2 SNEGSKA (reference sequence).

This chain connects TRBV24-1 to TRBJ2-1, with D perhaps matching TRBD2 (5 bases). Germline V gene data show CDR1 as KGHDR and CDR2 as SFDVKD. This CDR3 has 13 amino acids. V was cut by 3 bases and J by 9 bases, with 11 bases left in between. The CDR3 loop is CATSDALAFEQFF. The CDR3 nucleotides read TGTGCCACCAGTGATGCCCTAGCATTTGAGCAGTTCTTC.